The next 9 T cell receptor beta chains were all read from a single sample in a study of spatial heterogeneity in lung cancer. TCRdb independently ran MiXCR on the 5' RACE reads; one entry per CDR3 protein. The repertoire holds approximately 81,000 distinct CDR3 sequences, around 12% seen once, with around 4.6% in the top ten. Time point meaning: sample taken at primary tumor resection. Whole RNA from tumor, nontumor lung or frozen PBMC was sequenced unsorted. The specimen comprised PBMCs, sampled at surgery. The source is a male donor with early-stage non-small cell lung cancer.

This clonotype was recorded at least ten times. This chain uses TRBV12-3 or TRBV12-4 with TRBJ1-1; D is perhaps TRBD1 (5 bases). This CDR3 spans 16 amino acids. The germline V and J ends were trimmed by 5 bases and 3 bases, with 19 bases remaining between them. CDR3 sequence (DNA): TGTGCCAGCAGTCCTTCCACGGGACGGTGGTACACTGAAGCTTTCTTT. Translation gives CASSPSTGRWYTEAFF.

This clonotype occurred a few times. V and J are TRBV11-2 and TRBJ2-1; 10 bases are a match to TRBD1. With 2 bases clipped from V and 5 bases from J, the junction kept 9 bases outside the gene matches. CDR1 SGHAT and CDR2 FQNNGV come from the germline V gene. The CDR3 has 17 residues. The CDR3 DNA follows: TGTGCCAGCAGCTTAAACTTTCCGGGACAGGGGAACAATGAGCAGTTCTTC. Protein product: CASSLNFPGQGNNEQFF. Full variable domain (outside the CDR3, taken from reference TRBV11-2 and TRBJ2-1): EAGVAQSPRYKIIEKRQSVAFWCNPISGHATLYWYQQILGQGPKLLIQFQNNGVVDDSQLPKDRFSAERLKGVDSTLKIQPAKLEDSAVYLCASSLNFPGQGNNEQFFGPGTRLTVL.

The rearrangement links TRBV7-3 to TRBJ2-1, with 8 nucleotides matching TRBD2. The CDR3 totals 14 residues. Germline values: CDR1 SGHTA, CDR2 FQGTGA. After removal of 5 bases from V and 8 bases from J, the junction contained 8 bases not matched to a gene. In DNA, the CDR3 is TGTGCCAGCAGCCCAGGGAGCGGGAGTGATGAGCAGTTCTTC. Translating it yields CASSPGSGSDEQFF.

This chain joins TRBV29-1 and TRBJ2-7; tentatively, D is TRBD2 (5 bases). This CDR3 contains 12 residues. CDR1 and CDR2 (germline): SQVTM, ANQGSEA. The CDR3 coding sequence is TGCGCAGGTTTAGGGAGCTCCTACGAGCAGTACTTC. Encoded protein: CAGLGSSYEQYF.

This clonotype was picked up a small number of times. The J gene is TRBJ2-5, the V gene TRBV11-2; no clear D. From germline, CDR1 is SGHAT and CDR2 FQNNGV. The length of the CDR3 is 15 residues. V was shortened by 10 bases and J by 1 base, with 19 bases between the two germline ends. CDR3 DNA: TGTGCCACCCAAGGATTTGAGAGGTCCCAAGAGACCCAGTACTTC. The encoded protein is CATQGFERSQETQYF.

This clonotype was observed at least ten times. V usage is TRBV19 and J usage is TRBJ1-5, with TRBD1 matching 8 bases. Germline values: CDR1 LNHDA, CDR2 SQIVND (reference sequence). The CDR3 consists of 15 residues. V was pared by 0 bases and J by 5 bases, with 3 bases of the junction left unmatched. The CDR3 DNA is TGTGCCAGTAGTATAGACAACAGGGGGTATCAGCCCCAGCATTTT. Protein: CASSIDNRGYQPQHF.

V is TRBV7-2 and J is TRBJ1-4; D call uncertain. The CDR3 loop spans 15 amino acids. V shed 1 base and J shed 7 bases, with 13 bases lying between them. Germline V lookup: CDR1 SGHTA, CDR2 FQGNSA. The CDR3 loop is CASSLEARNFEKLFF. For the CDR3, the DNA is TGTGCCAGCAGCTTAGAAGCTAGGAACTTTGAAAAACTGTTTTTT.

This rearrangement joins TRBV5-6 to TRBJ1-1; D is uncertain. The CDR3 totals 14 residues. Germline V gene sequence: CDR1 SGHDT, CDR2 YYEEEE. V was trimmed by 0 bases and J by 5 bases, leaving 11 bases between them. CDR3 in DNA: TGTGCCAGCAGCTTGGCTGTAGGGCGGACTGAAGCTTTCTTT. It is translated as CASSLAVGRTEAFF.

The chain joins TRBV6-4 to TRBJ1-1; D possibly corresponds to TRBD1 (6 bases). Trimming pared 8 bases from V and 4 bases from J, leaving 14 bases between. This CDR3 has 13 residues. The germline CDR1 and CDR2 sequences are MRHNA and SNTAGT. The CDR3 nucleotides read TGTGCCAGCGGTCAGGGGCGCGGCACTGAAGCTTTCTTT. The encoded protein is CASGQGRGTEAFF.